This T cell receptor (beta chain) derives from a study of T cells after yellow fever vaccination. Overall study results and limits: The booster response re-showed most primary clones: approximately 97% CD4, almost 90% CD8. Contaminants from the bulk population, in the form of abundant clonotypes, could be found in FACS-sorted repertoires. Some clonotypes were seen in both the CD4 and the CD8 compartments. These made up a small share and likely arose from convergent recombination.

5'RACE template switching produced TCR cDNA carrying a universal primer site and UMIs. TCRdb called the 5' RACE reads again in MiXCR, with one record for every CDR3 protein. The table shows about 75,000 distinct CDR3 sequences, with about 7.2% occurring only once. The CDR3 loop spans 15 amino acids. Per germline, CDR1 LGHNA and CDR2 YSLEER. Trimming removed 1 base at V and 5 bases at J, with 12 bases between. This clonotype was picked up many times. The antigen is undetermined. The chain couples TRBV4-3 to TRBJ2-1; D is uncertain. Material: CD8+ T cells sorted from PBMCs, obtained roughly 10 days after the first yellow fever vaccination. This sequence was found in a man aged 18 to 29 who received the YFV17D yellow fever vaccine. This chain's CDR3 is CASSQAPDTHNEQFF. CDR3 coding DNA: TGCGCCAGCAGCCAAGCCCCCGACACCCACAATGAGCAGTTCTTC.